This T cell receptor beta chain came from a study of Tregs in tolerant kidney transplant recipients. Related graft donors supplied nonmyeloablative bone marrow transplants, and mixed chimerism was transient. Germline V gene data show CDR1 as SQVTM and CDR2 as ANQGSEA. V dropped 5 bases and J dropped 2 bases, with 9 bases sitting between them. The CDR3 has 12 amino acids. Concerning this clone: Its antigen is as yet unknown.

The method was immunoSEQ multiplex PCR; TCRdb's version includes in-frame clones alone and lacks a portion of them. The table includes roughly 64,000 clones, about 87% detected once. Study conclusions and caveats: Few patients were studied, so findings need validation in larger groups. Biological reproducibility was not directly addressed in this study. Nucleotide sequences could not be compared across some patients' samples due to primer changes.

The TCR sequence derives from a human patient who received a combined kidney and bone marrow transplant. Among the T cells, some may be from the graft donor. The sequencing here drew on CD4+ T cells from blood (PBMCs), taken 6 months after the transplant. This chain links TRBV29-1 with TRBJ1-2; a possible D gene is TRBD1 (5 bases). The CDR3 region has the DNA TGCAGCGTTAGGACACTGAACTATGGCTACACCTTC. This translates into CSVRTLNYGYTF.